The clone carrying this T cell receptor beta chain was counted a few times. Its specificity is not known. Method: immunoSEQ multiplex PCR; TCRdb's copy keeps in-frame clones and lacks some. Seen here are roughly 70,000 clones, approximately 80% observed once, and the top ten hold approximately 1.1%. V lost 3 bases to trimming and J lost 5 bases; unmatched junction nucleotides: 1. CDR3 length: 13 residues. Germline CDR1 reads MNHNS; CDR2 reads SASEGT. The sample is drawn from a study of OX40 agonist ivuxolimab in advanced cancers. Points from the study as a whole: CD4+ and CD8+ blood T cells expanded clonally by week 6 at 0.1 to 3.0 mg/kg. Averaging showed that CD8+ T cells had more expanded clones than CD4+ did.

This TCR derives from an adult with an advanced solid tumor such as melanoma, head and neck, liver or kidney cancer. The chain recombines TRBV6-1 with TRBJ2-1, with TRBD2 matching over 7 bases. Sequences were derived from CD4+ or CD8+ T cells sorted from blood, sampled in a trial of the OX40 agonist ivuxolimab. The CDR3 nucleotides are TGTGCCAGCAGTGAGCGGGGGAACAATGAGCAGTTCTTC. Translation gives CASSERGNNEQFF.